These 26 T cell receptor beta chains came from one sample sequenced in a study of cytomegalovirus exposure and HLA in healthy donors. The PCR was carried out with 60 Vbeta primers and 13 Jbeta primers. Produced via immunoSEQ multiplex PCR; TCRdb's table is partial and in-frame only. This sample's table has about 200,000 clones. The sample comprised PBMCs. These receptors all stem from a boy between 10 and 17 years old in good health and CMV-seronegative.

The rearrangement joins TRBV4-1 to TRBJ1-1; D unclear. V was pared by 1 base and J by 5 bases, with 11 bases between. The CDR3 covers 14 residues. The germline V gene has CDR1 MGHRA and CDR2 YSYEKL. This chain's CDR3 is CASSQGPRETEAFF. The CDR3 coding sequence is TGCGCCAGCAGCCAAGGTCCCCGGGAAACTGAAGCTTTCTTT.

In DNA, the CDR3 is TGTGCCAGCAGCTTAGGGGGCGGGGAATACAATCAGCCCCAGCATTTT. The encoded protein is CASSLGGGEYNQPQHF. The chain employs TRBV11-2 and TRBJ1-5, with D perhaps TRBD1 (5 bases). Germline V lookup: CDR1 SGHAT, CDR2 FQNNGV. The CDR3 is made up of 16 amino acids. Trimming removed 1 base at V and 3 bases at J, with 13 bases between.

This rearrangement joins TRBV19 to TRBJ1-2; 10 bases map to TRBD1. The germline V gene encodes CDR1 LNHDA and CDR2 SQIVND (reference sequence). J gave up 7 bases and V 3 bases, and 11 bases lay outside the gene matches. This CDR3 is built from 16 residues. Here the CDR3 reads CASSIVMTGGQPGYTF. DNA for the CDR3: TGTGCCAGTAGTATCGTGATGACAGGGGGCCAACCTGGCTACACCTTC.

The V gene is TRBV30, the J gene TRBJ2-3, with a possible D match to TRBD2 (7 bases). The CDR3 runs to 13 residues. V was trimmed by 7 bases and J by 1 base, leaving 12 bases between them. Germline-derived CDR1 and CDR2 are GTSNPN and SVGIG (reference sequence). The CDR3 is CAFKGGGTDTQYF. The CDR3 DNA sequence: TGTGCCTTTAAGGGGGGGGGCACAGATACGCAGTATTTT.

J is TRBJ2-2 and V is TRBV9; no definite D call. This CDR3 comprises 15 residues. Looked up from germline, CDR1 is SGDLS and CDR2 is YYNGEE. The V end lost 1 base, the J end lost 1 base, and 8 bases lay between the germline ends. Here the CDR3 reads CASSVNSWNTGELFF. CDR3 nucleotide sequence: TGTGCCAGCAGCGTAAATAGTTGGAACACCGGGGAGCTGTTTTTT. Full variable domain (missing parts from reference TRBV9 and TRBJ2-2): DSGVTQTPKHLITATGQRVTLRCSPRSGDLSVYWYQQSLDQGLQFLIQYYNGEERAKGNILERFSAQQFPDLHSELNLSSLELGDSALYFCASSVNSWNTGELFFGEGSRLTVL.

This chain connects TRBV4-2 to TRBJ2-3; 9 bases are a match to TRBD2. The CDR3 runs to 16 residues. The trim removed 0 bases at V and 7 bases at J, leaving 8 bases unmatched. Germline CDR1 reads LGHNA; CDR2 reads YNFKEQ. The CDR3 reads CASSQDSARGGYTQYF. CDR3 sequence (DNA): TGTGCCAGCAGCCAAGATTCTGCGCGGGGGGGGTATACGCAGTATTTT.

This chain uses TRBV5-4 with TRBJ2-1; D unresolved. Germline V gene data show CDR1 as SGHNT and CDR2 as YYREEE (reference sequence). The V end was cut by 2 bases, the J end by 7 bases, with 7 bases between. CDR3 length: 12 residues. Written as DNA, the CDR3 is TGTGCCAGCAGCTTCGGTCGGAATGAGCAGTTCTTC. Amino acid sequence: CASSFGRNEQFF.

V usage is TRBV28 and J usage is TRBJ2-7; 10 bases agree with TRBD1. This CDR3 is 15 amino acids long. In germline, CDR1 is MDHEN, CDR2 SYDVKM. The V and J ends lost 6 bases and 4 bases, in that order; junction bases with no gene match: 9. The DNA for the CDR3 is TGTGCCAGCAGACCCCCGGGACAGGGGTCGTACGAGCAGTACTTC. Translating gives CASRPPGQGSYEQYF.

The chain recombines TRBV7-6 with TRBJ2-3; 10 bases map to TRBD2. Germline CDR1 reads SGHVS; CDR2 reads FNYEAQ. V lost 0 bases, J lost 5 bases, and 5 bases stayed unmatched. This CDR3 has 16 amino acids. The CDR3 DNA is TGTGCCAGCAGCTTAGCGAAAGCGGGGGGGCGAGATACGCAGTATTTT. Protein: CASSLAKAGGRDTQYF.

The V call is TRBV6-5, the J call TRBJ2-5, with 9 bases that match TRBD1. The tail of the sequence fits TRBJ2-7 better, so the J call may be wrong. Germline assignment: CDR1 MNHEY and CDR2 SVGAGI. CDR3 length: 15 amino acids. The DNA of the CDR3 is TGTGCCAGCAGTCCCGGGACAGGGTATACCTACGAGCAGTACTTC. Translated, it gives CASSPGTGYTYEQYF.

In nucleotides, the CDR3 is TGTGCCAGCAGCGCCTCGGGGACAATGGTCGGGGACGAGCAGTACTTC. Encoded protein: CASSASGTMVGDEQYF. The rearrangement joins TRBV7-3 to TRBJ2-7, with a tentative D call TRBD1 (6 bases). The CDR3 loop spans 16 amino acids. The germline V gene encodes CDR1 SGHTA and CDR2 FQGTGA. V shed 5 bases and J shed 5 bases, with 22 bases lying between them.

In the case of this clone: One junction end does not reproduce the germline sequence, and a read error may be involved. CDR3 in amino acids: CASSVTSGASYNEQFF. CDR3 DNA: TGTGCCAGCAGCGTAACTAGCGGGGCGTCCTACAATGAGCAGTTCTTC. The chain couples TRBV7-3 to TRBJ2-1, with 10 bases fitting TRBD2. The germline CDR1 and CDR2 sequences are SGHTA and FQGTGA. This CDR3 spans 16 amino acids.

This chain connects TRBV7-2 to TRBJ2-7; the D is unclear. This CDR3 spans 14 amino acids. Trimming cost V 2 bases and J 0 bases, with 8 bases left between them. The V gene's germline CDR1 is SGHTA and CDR2 FQGNSA. The CDR3 is CASSLYLSSYEQYF. CDR3 DNA: TGTGCCAGCAGCTTATATCTGAGCTCCTACGAGCAGTACTTC.

The CDR3 spells CASSSDSFNEKLFF. The DNA for the CDR3 is TGTGCCAGCAGCTCCGACAGTTTTAATGAAAAACTGTTTTTT. The J gene is TRBJ1-4, the V gene TRBV5-4, with TRBD1 as a possible D gene (5 bases). The ends were cut back, 3 bases at V and 4 bases at J, with 10 bases in the middle. CDR3 length: 14 amino acids. Per the germline V gene, CDR1 is SGHNT and CDR2 is YYREEE (reference sequence).

The rearrangement joins TRBV4-1 to TRBJ2-1, with D possibly TRBD2 on 6 matching bases. The V and J ends lost 6 bases and 10 bases respectively, with 19 bases between them. CDR1 and CDR2 (germline): MGHRA, YSYEKL. This CDR3 spans 14 amino acids. The CDR3 sequence is CASRHLGGEGEQFF. The CDR3 DNA follows: TGCGCCAGCAGGCACCTAGGCGGGGAAGGCGAGCAGTTCTTC.

The gene calls are TRBV28 and TRBJ1-5; D unresolved. Trimming took off 4 bases at V and 2 bases at J, with 18 bases between the two ends. Germline V lookup: CDR1 MDHEN, CDR2 SYDVKM. The CDR3 extends over 17 amino acids. CDR3 protein: CASSSSRVGSGNQPQHF. CDR3 bases: TGTGCCAGCAGTTCCTCCCGGGTAGGGAGCGGCAATCAGCCCCAGCATTTT.

This chain links TRBV27 with TRBJ1-3; tentatively, D is TRBD1 (5 bases). CDR3 length: 14 amino acids. V shed 2 bases and J shed 8 bases, with 13 bases lying between them. CDR1 is MNHEY, CDR2 SMNVEV, per germline (reference sequence). DNA of the CDR3: TGTGCCAGCAGTTTAGCGGCAGGGAGGGACACCATATATTTT. Translated: CASSLAAGRDTIYF.

The chain employs TRBV7-9 and TRBJ2-5, with TRBD2 matching 8 bases. CDR3 length: 19 residues. Germline V gene data show CDR1 as SEHNR and CDR2 as FQNEAQ (reference sequence). V was pared by 10 bases and J by 5 bases, with 27 bases of the junction left unmatched. CDR3 sequence (DNA): TGTGCCAATTCAGTCAGGACTAGCCGACGCCCGCGATCCGGTGAGACCCAGTACTTC. The encoded protein is CANSVRTSRRPRSGETQYF. Supplemented by reference TRBV7-9 and TRBJ2-5, the full variable domain reads DTGVSQNPRHKITKRGQNVTFRCDPISEHNRLYWYRQTLGQGPEFLTYFQNEAQLEKSRLLSDRFSAERPKGSFSTLEIQRTEQGDSAMYLCANSVRTSRRPRSGETQYFGPGTRLLVL.

Worth noting for this clone: Other DNA sequences in this sample translate to the same CDR3. The genes are TRBV27 and TRBJ1-1; D uncertain. CDR1 MNHEY and CDR2 SMNVEV come from the germline V gene (reference sequence). CDR3 length equals 13 residues. Trimming shortened V by 5 bases and J by 0 bases, and 7 bases separated the two germline ends. CDR3 residues: CASSLLMNTEAFF. CDR3 nucleotides: TGTGCCAGCAGTCTACTCATGAACACTGAAGCTTTCTTT.

This chain links TRBV12-2 with TRBJ1-5; the table's D call, TRBD1, has no DNA check behind it. TRBV12-2 is tagged as a pseudogene. This CDR3 is built from 14 residues. Written as DNA, the CDR3 is TGTGCAAGTCGCAAGACAGTAGATAATCAGCCCCAGCATTTT. Translation: CASRKTVDNQPQHF.

The chain is built from TRBV6-1 and TRBJ2-6; no clear D gene. The CDR3 contains 14 residues. Trimming removed 1 base from V and 2 bases from J, with 3 bases in between. The V gene's germline CDR1 is MNHNS and CDR2 SASEGT. This CDR3 is CASSEVAGANVLTF. CDR3 in DNA: TGTGCCAGCAGTGAAGTAGCTGGGGCCAACGTCCTGACTTTC.

V gene TRBV11-1 combines with J gene TRBJ1-2; tentative D call: TRBD1 (6 bases). Germline values: CDR1 SGHAT, CDR2 FQDESV (reference sequence). V gave up 1 base and J gave up 3 bases, with 12 bases separating them. The CDR3 extends over 15 amino acids. The CDR3 DNA reads as TGTGCCAGCAGCTTAGACCGGGCAGGGGACTATGGCTACACCTTC. Protein product: CASSLDRAGDYGYTF.

This chain connects TRBV7-8 to TRBJ1-1; 7 bases match TRBD1. The germline gives CDR1 SGHVS, CDR2 FQNEAQ. The CDR3 is 13 amino acids. The V segment lost 4 bases and the J segment 11 bases; nucleotides outside the gene matches: 10. The CDR3 is CASSSQGVVAAFF. CDR3 nucleotides: TGTGCCAGCAGCTCTCAGGGGGTCGTGGCGGCTTTCTTT.

The V and J genes are TRBV19 and TRBJ2-4; 10 nucleotides align to TRBD2. The CDR3 totals 16 residues. CDR1 is LNHDA and CDR2 is SQIVND in the germline V gene (reference sequence). V lost 6 bases to trimming and J lost 6 bases; unmatched junction nucleotides: 11. The CDR3: CASRDLLAGIGNIQYF. Written as DNA, the CDR3 is TGTGCCAGTAGGGACCTACTAGCGGGGATAGGAAACATTCAGTACTTC.

The chain recombines TRBV7-9 with TRBJ1-4, with TRBD1 identical over 9 bases. CDR1 is SEHNR and CDR2 is FQNEAQ in the germline V gene (reference sequence). CDR3 size: 18 residues. V lost 1 base to trimming and J lost 7 bases; unmatched junction nucleotides: 13. DNA of the CDR3: TGTGCCAGCAGCTTAGAGGGACAGGGCCCAATTTGGGCTGAAAAACTGTTTTTT. Amino acids: CASSLEGQGPIWAEKLFF.

The chain's CDR3 is CASSAGQGQPYEQYF. The CDR3 bases are TGTGCCAGCAGCGCAGGACAGGGGCAACCCTACGAGCAGTACTTC. The chain uses TRBV11-2 and TRBJ2-7; 9 bases match TRBD1. Trimming cost V 5 bases and J 2 bases; bases outside gene matches: 7. The CDR3 covers 15 residues. CDR1 is SGHAT, CDR2 FQNNGV, per germline. Filled out from reference TRBV11-2 and TRBJ2-7, the complete variable domain reads EAGVAQSPRYKIIEKRQSVAFWCNPISGHATLYWYQQILGQGPKLLIQFQNNGVVDDSQLPKDRFSAERLKGVDSTLKIQPAKLEDSAVYLCASSAGQGQPYEQYFGPGTRLTVT.